The rows below give T cell receptor beta chains drawn from one sample of a study of blood T cell repertoires in COVID-19. Assay: immunoSEQ multiplex PCR; the TCRdb copy retains only in-frame clones and omits some. The sample has over 200,000 clones, 88% seen once. The sample taken for sequencing was peripheral blood. These receptors were obtained from a woman aged 40 to 50 who had recovered from COVID-19. CDR3s include the opening cysteine and the closing phenylalanine or tryptophan. The D gene is left open where the match is weak. Where a row states a size, it is once, few, many or the class of an expanded clone; other rows omit it.

TRBV27	-	TRBJ2-1	-	16	CASSLGATSSYNEQFF	TGTGCCAGCAGTTTGGGGGCAACCAGCTCCTACAATGAGCAGTTCTTC
TRBV5-6	-	TRBJ2-1	TRBD2	17	CASSPFGLAGGYNEQFF	TGTGCCAGCAGCCCGTTTGGTCTAGCGGGGGGATACAATGAGCAGTTCTTC
TRBV27	-	TRBJ1-6	TRBD1	16	CASSLGGQGNNSPLHF	TGTGCCAGCAGTTTAGGGGGACAGGGGAATAATTCACCCCTCCACTTT
TRBV9	once	TRBJ2-1	-	15	CASSVGDSSYNEQFF	TGTGCCAGCAGCGTAGGGGACTCCTCCTACAATGAGCAGTTCTTC
TRBV12-2	-	TRBJ1-5	-	19	CASRLAPDRDFDSNQPQHF	TGTGCAAGTCGCTTAGCCCCGGACAGAGACTTCGATAGCAATCAGCCCCAGCATTTT
TRBV20-1	-	TRBJ2-5	-	11	CSAGGSETQYF	TGCAGTGCTGGGGGGTCAGAGACCCAGTACTTC
TRBV18	-	TRBJ1-1	-	13	CASSSGRELEAFF	TGTGCCAGCTCATCAGGCCGGGAACTTGAGGCTTTCTTT
TRBV28	once	TRBJ1-2	-	12	CASSFVGGVDTF	TGTGCCAGCAGTTTTGTGGGCGGGGTGGACACCTTC
TRBV12-3/TRBV12-4	-	TRBJ1-2	-	12	CATQDRNYGYTF	TGTGCCACCCAGGACAGAAACTATGGCTACACCTTC
TRBV30	-	TRBJ1-1	-	14	CAWKWLQAGTEAFF	TGTGCCTGGAAATGGTTGCAGGCAGGCACTGAAGCTTTCTTT
TRBV7-7	-	TRBJ2-5	-	16	CASSLGVGADLAAQYF	TGTGCTAGCAGCTTAGGCGTTGGGGCCGACCTGGCTGCCCAGTACTTC
TRBV6-1	-	TRBJ1-1	TRBD1	13	CASSPTGATEAFF	TGTGCCAGCAGTCCAACAGGGGCCACTGAAGCTTTCTTT
TRBV5-6	-	TRBJ2-6	-	15	CASSWEPSGANVLTF	TGTGCCAGCAGCTGGGAGCCCTCTGGGGCCAACGTCCTGACTTTC
TRBV5-1	-	TRBJ2-5	TRBD1	15	CASSGLGQGMETQYF	TGCGCCAGCAGCGGCTTGGGACAGGGGATGGAGACCCAGTACTTC
TRBV19	-	TRBJ2-7	-	14	CASSIGAGMDEQYF	TGTGCCAGTAGTATTGGGGCAGGGATGGACGAGCAGTACTTC
TRBV3-1/TRBV3-2	-	TRBJ2-4	TRBD1	14	CASSHGQGPNIQYF	TGTGCCAGCAGCCATGGACAGGGCCCCAACATTCAGTACTTC
TRBV7-9	-	TRBJ1-3	-	15	CASPPPGSRETTIYF	TGTGCCAGCCCCCCGCCGGGCTCCCGGGAAACAACCATATATTTT
TRBV21-1	-	TRBJ2-3	-	17	CASSIKKAAGSTDTQYF	TGTGCCAGCAGCATCAAAAAGGCGGCAGGGAGCACAGATACGCAGTATTTT
TRBV5-6	-	TRBJ1-2	TRBD1	16	CASSLAGTGANYGYTF	TGTGCCAGCAGCTTGGCCGGGACAGGGGCAAACTATGGCTACACCTTC
TRBV23-1	few	TRBJ1-1	TRBD1	11	CASSPTGKAFF	TGCGCCAGCAGCCCGACAGGGAAAGCTTTCTTT
TRBV5-4	once	TRBJ1-1	-	14	CASSAAGWGTEAFF	TGTGCCAGCAGCGCCGCGGGGTGGGGCACTGAAGCTTTCTTT
TRBV4-2	-	TRBJ2-7	TRBD1	16	CASSALGQESTYEQYF	TGTGCCAGCAGCGCCTTGGGACAGGAATCTACCTACGAGCAGTACTTC
TRBV27	-	TRBJ2-2	-	11	CASRREGELFF	TGTGCCAGCAGGAGGGAAGGGGAGCTGTTTTTT
TRBV5-5	-	TRBJ1-6	-	15	CASSLEGHWNSPLHF	TGTGCCAGCAGCTTGGAGGGGCACTGGAATTCACCCCTCCACTTT
TRBV6-6	-	TRBJ1-1	-	14	CATWTDPPRPEAFF	TGTGCCACCTGGACAGACCCACCTCGGCCTGAAGCTTTCTTT
TRBV7-2	-	TRBJ2-1	-	13	CASTYPSYNEQFF	TGTGCCAGCACCTACCCATCCTACAATGAGCAGTTCTTC
TRBV7-7	-	TRBJ2-3	TRBD2	16	CASSRLAGGGADTQYF	TGTGCTAGCAGCCGACTAGCGGGAGGAGGTGCAGATACGCAGTATTTT
TRBV28	-	TRBJ1-1	-	13	CASSFLRDTEAFF	TGTGCCAGCAGTTTCCTTCGGGACACTGAAGCTTTCTTT
TRBV4-3	-	TRBJ2-1	TRBD2	16	CASSQDLLAEYNEQFF	TGCGCCAGCAGCCAAGACCTCCTAGCGGAGTACAATGAGCAGTTCTTC
TRBV21-1	-	TRBJ2-3	-	16	CASRVGDNPSTDTQYF	TGTGCCAGCAGAGTAGGGGACAACCCAAGCACAGATACGCAGTATTTT
TRBV19	-	TRBJ1-2	-	13	CASKRSGTYGYTF	TGTGCCAGTAAGCGTTCAGGGACATATGGCTACACCTTC
TRBV24-1	-	TRBJ2-5	TRBD1	14	CATSDPGQVETQYF	TGTGCCACCAGTGACCCCGGACAGGTAGAGACCCAGTACTTC
TRBV11-2	-	TRBJ2-1	-	16	CASSLVGGGPYNEQFF	TGTGCCAGCAGCTTAGTTGGCGGCGGGCCCTACAATGAGCAGTTCTTC
TRBV7-2	once	TRBJ1-2	-	15	CASSPQGMPGYGYTF	TGTGCCAGCAGCCCACAGGGCATGCCTGGCTATGGCTACACCTTC
TRBV6-5	-	TRBJ1-2	-	14	CASSYGGRNYGYTF	TGTGCCAGCAGTTACGGGGGCCGGAACTATGGCTACACCTTC
TRBV5-4	-	TRBJ2-5	-	16	CASSLAGESNWGTQYF	TGTGCCAGCAGCTTGGCGGGGGAGTCCAACTGGGGGACCCAGTACTTC
TRBV5-6	once	TRBJ1-3	-	16	CASSLFQGLSGNTIYF	TGTGCCAGCAGCTTGTTTCAGGGCCTCTCTGGAAACACCATATATTTT